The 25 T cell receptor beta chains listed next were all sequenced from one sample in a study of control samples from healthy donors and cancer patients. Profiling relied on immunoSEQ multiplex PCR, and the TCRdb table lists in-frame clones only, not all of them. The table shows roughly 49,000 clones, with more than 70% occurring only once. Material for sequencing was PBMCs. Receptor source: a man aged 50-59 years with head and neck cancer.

CDR3 DNA: TGTGCCAGCAGCTTAGGGGCGGGACAGGGTCCCTACGAGCAGTACTTC. Amino acid sequence: CASSLGAGQGPYEQYF. The V call is TRBV11-2, the J call TRBJ2-7; 9 bases are shared with TRBD1. The CDR3 length is 16 residues. V lost 1 base and J lost 2; bases outside the gene matches: 6. CDR1 is SGHAT and CDR2 is FQNNGV in the germline V gene.

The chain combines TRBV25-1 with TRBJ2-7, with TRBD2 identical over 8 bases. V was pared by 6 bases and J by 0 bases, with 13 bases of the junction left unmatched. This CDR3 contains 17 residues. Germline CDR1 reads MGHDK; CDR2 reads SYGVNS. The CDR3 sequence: CASRTSDPGGGSYEQYF. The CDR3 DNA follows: TGTGCCAGCAGAACCTCAGACCCGGGGGGGGGCTCCTACGAGCAGTACTTC.

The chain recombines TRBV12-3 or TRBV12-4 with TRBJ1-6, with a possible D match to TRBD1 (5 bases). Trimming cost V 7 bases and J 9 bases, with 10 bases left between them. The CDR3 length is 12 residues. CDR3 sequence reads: CASTLGGSPLHF. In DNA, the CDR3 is TGTGCCAGCACCTTGGGGGGTTCACCCCTCCACTTT.

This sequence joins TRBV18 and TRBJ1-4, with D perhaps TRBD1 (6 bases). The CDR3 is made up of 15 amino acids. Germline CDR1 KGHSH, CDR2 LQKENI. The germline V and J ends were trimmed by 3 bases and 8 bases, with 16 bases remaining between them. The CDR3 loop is CASSPPGQFGEKLFF. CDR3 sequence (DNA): TGTGCCAGCTCACCCCCCGGACAGTTTGGCGAAAAACTGTTTTTT.

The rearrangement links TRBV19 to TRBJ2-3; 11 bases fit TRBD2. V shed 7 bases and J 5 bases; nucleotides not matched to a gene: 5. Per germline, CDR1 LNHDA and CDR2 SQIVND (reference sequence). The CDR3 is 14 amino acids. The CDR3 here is CASKDGTSGDTQYF. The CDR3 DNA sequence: TGTGCCAGTAAGGATGGGACTAGCGGAGATACGCAGTATTTT.

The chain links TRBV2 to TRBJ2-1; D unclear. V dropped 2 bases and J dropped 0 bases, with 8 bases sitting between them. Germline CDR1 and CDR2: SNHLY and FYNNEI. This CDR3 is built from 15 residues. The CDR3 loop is CASSEITSSYNEQFF. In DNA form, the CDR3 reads TGTGCCAGCAGTGAAATTACGAGCTCCTACAATGAGCAGTTCTTC.

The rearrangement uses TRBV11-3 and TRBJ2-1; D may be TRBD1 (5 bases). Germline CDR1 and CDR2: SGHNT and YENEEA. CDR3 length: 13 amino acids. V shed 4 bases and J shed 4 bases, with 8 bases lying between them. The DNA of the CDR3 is TGTGCCAGCAGCTGGGGCCTGTACAATGAGCAGTTCTTC. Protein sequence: CASSWGLYNEQFF. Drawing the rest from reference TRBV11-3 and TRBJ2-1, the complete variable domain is EAGVVQSPRYKIIEKKQPVAFWCNPISGHNTLYWYLQNLGQGPELLIRYENEEAVDDSQLPKDRFSAERLKGVDSTLKIQPAELGDSAVYLCASSWGLYNEQFFGPGTRLTVL.

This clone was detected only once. The chain's CDR3 is CASSLMGGTGNTIYF. The CDR3, as DNA: TGTGCCAGTAGCCTAATGGGGGGCACTGGAAACACCATATATTTT. This rearrangement joins TRBV19 to TRBJ1-3; TRBD1 might be the D (6 bases). The germline V gene encodes CDR1 LNHDA and CDR2 SQIVND (reference sequence). The germline V and J ends were trimmed by 6 bases and 2 bases, with 14 bases remaining between them. The length of the CDR3 is 15 residues.

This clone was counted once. For the CDR3, the DNA is TGTGCCAGCAGCTTGGCTGGGCAGGGAGCAGATACGCAGTATTTT. Protein sequence: CASSLAGQGADTQYF. V and J are TRBV5-4 and TRBJ2-3; D may match TRBD1 or TRBD2 (5 bases each). Trimming removed 0 bases from V and 4 bases from J, with 12 bases in between. CDR3 length: 15 residues. Germline loops: CDR1 SGHNT, CDR2 YYREEE (reference sequence). Combining the CDR3 with reference TRBV5-4 and TRBJ2-3 gives the whole variable domain ETGVTQSPTHLIKTRGQQVTLRCSSQSGHNTVSWYQQALGQGPQFIFQYYREEENGRGNFPPRFSGLQFPNYSSELNVNALELDDSALYLCASSLAGQGADTQYFGPGTRLTVL.

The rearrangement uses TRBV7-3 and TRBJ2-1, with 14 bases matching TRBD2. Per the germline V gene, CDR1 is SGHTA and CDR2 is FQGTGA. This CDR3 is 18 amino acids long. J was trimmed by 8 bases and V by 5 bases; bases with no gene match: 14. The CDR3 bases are TGTGCCAGCAGCCGCGGGACTAGCGGGAGTTGGGGTACTGATGAGCAGTTCTTC. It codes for CASSRGTSGSWGTDEQFF.

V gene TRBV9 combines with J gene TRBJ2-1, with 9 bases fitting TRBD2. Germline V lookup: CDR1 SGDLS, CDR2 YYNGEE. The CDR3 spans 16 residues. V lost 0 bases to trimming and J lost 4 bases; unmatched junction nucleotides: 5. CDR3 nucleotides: TGTGCCAGCAGCGTAGGGTTGACTAGCGGTTACAATGAGCAGTTCTTC. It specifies CASSVGLTSGYNEQFF.

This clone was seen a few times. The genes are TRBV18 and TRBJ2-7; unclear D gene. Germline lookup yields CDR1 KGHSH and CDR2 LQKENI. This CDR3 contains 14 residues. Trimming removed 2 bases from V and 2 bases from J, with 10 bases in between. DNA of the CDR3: TGTGCCAGCTCACCAAATGCAGATACCTACGAGCAGTACTTC. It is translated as CASSPNADTYEQYF.

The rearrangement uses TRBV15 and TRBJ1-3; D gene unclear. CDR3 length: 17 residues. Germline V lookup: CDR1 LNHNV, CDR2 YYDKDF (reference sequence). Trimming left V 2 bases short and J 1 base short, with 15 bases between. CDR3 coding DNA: TGTGCCACCAGCAGAACTGACGCCAGCCGTTCTGGAAACACCATATATTTT. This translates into CATSRTDASRSGNTIYF.

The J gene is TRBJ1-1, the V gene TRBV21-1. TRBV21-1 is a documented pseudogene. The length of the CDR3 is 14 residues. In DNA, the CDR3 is TGTGCCAGCAGGACCGATCCGAGGGTCGCTGAAGCTTTCTTT. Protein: CASRTDPRVAEAFF.

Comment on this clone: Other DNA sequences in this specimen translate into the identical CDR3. The DNA for the CDR3 is TGCGCCAGCAGTCTTGGAGGTCTAGCGGGGGGGCTGGAGACCCAGTACTTC. Its protein is CASSLGGLAGGLETQYF. J is TRBJ2-5 and V is TRBV5-1, with 12 bases identical to TRBD2. Trimming removed 5 bases from V and 5 bases from J; junction bases left unmatched: 13. Germline V gene data show CDR1 as SGHRS and CDR2 as YFSETQ. The length of the CDR3 is 17 residues.

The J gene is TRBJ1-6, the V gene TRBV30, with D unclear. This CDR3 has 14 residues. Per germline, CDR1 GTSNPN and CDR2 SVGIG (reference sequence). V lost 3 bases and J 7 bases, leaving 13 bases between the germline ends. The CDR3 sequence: CAWSVEVSNSPLHF. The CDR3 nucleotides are TGTGCCTGGAGCGTCGAAGTCAGCAATTCACCCCTCCACTTT.

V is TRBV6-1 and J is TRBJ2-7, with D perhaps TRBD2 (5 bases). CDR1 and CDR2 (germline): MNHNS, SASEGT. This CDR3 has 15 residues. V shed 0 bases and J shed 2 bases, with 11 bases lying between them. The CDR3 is CASSEAGSGPYEQYF. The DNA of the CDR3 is TGTGCCAGCAGTGAAGCGGGGAGCGGCCCCTACGAGCAGTACTTC.

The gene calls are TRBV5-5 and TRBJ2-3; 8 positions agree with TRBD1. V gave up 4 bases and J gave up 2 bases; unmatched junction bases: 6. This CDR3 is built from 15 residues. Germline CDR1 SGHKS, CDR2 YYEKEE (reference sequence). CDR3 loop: CASSPGQVYTDTQYF. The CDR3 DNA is TGTGCCAGCAGCCCGGGACAGGTCTACACAGATACGCAGTATTTT.

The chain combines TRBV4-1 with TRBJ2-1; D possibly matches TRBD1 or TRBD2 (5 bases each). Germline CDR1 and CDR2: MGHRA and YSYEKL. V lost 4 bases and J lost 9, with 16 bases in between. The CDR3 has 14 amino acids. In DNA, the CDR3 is TGCGCCAGCAGCCTCCTTGGGGCGGGCCGTGAGCAGTTCTTC. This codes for CASSLLGAGREQFF.

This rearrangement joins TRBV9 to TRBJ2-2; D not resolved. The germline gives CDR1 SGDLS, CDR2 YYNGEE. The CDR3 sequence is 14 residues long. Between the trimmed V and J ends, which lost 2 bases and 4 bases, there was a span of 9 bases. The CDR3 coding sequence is TGTGCCAGCAGCGTTGGGCTCAGCACCGGGGAGCTGTTTTTT. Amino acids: CASSVGLSTGELFF.

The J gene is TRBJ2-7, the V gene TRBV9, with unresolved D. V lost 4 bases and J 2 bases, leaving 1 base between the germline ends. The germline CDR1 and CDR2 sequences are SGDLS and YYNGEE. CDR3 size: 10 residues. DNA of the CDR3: TGTGCCAGCAGCCCCTACGAGCAGTACTTC. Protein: CASSPYEQYF.

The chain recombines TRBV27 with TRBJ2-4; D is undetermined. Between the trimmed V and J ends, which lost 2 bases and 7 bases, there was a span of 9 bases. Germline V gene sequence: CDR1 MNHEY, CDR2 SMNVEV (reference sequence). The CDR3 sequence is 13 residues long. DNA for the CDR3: TGTGCCAGCAGTTTAAGCTTTGGGAACATTCAGTACTTC. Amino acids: CASSLSFGNIQYF.

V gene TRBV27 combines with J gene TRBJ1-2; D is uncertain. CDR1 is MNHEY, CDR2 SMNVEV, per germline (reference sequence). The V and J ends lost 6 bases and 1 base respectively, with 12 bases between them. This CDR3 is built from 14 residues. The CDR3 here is CASSQNGDNYGYTF. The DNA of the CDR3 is TGTGCCAGCAGCCAAAACGGGGATAACTATGGCTACACCTTC.

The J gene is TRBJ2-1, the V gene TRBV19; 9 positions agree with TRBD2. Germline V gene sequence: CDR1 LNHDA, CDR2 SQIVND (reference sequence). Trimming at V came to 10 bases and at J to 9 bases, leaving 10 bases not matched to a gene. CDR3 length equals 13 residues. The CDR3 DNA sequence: TGTGCCACCGGGAGCGGGAGGACGCCTGAGCAGTTCTTC. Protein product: CATGSGRTPEQFF.

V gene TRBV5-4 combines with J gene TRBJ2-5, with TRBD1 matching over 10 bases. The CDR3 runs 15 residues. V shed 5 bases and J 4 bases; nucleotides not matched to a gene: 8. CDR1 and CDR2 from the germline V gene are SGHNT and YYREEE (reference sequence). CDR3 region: CASSLRQGAGETQYF. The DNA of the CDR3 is TGTGCCAGCAGTTTACGACAGGGGGCGGGAGAGACCCAGTACTTC.